A selection of T cell receptor beta chains follows, all from one sample in a study of control samples from healthy donors and cancer patients. Sequenced by immunoSEQ multiplex PCR; TCRdb stores in-frame clones only, minus some. There are roughly 100,000 clones in the sample; approximately 91% occur only once, and 0.92% lies in the top ten. Source material: blood. All receptors derive from a woman in her 30s in good health. Each CDR3 is given with its conserved first and last residue. D genes are given only for firm matches. A clone size is listed for some rows: how often the clone was seen (once, few, many), or a class if it is expanded.

d_call j_call clone_size v_call cdr3_aa cdr3_nt
. TRBJ2-1 . TRBV4-2 CASSQASRGSYNEQFF TGTGCCAGCAGCCAAGCCTCTAGGGGATCCTACAATGAGCAGTTCTTC
. TRBJ2-7 . TRBV15 CATSRFSPGWSSYEQYF TGTGCCACCAGCAGATTTTCTCCAGGTTGGAGCTCCTACGAGCAGTACTTC
. TRBJ1-6 . TRBV5-1 CASSLGRQNSPLHF TGCGCCAGCAGCTTGGGCAGGCAGAATTCACCCCTCCACTTT
. TRBJ2-3 . TRBV12-3/TRBV12-4 CASSRPGGHTQYF TGTGCCAGCAGTCGCCCCGGGGGGCATACGCAGTATTTT
TRBD1 TRBJ1-1 . TRBV6-5 CASSYGKGAITEAFF TGTGCCAGCAGTTACGGTAAGGGGGCGATAACTGAAGCTTTCTTT
. TRBJ2-3 . TRBV28 CASSFFSGARGTDTQYF TGTGCCAGCAGTTTCTTTTCGGGGGCGCGGGGCACAGATACGCAGTATTTT
. TRBJ2-5 once TRBV24-1 CATSDSPNPGNQYF TGTGCCACCAGTGATTCCCCCAACCCAGGGAACCAGTACTTC
. TRBJ2-7 . TRBV4-2 CTSSQAGATYEQYF TGTACCAGCAGCCAAGCGGGCGCCACCTACGAGCAGTACTTC
. TRBJ1-6 . TRBV29-1 CSVCEGPNIGNSPLHF TGCAGCGTTTGTGAGGGGCCCAACATTGGGAATTCACCCCTCCACTTT
TRBD1 TRBJ1-5 . TRBV7-9 CASSLSGGANQPQHF TGTGCCAGCAGCCTTTCAGGGGGCGCCAATCAGCCCCAGCATTTT
TRBD2 TRBJ2-7 . TRBV27 CASSLGLAGDYSYEQYF TGTGCCAGCAGTTTAGGGCTAGCGGGAGATTACTCCTACGAGCAGTACTTC
. TRBJ1-5 . TRBV5-6 CASSLGGPVSNQPQHF TGTGCCAGCAGCTTGGGGGGCCCGGTTAGCAATCAGCCCCAGCATTTT
. TRBJ2-7 . TRBV5-4 CASTSTASYEQYF TGTGCCAGCACCTCCACGGCCTCCTACGAGCAGTACTTC
. TRBJ2-3 . TRBV13 CASTTIARGSTDTQYF TGTGCCAGCACCACCATCGCCCGGGGGAGCACAGATACGCAGTATTTT
. TRBJ1-1 . TRBV7-6 CASSLLTRRNTEAFF TGTGCCAGCAGCTTGTTGACAAGACGGAACACTGAAGCTTTCTTT
. TRBJ1-5 . TRBV30 CAWSSGAQPQHF TGTGCCTGGAGCTCAGGGGCTCAGCCCCAGCATTTT
. TRBJ2-7 . TRBV7-9 CASGPGLAYEQYF TGTGCCAGCGGCCCTGGTTTGGCCTACGAGCAGTACTTC